This T cell receptor beta chain is drawn from a study of beta chain features in type 1 diabetes. Study-wide context: Sorted cells examined across all samples numbered around 99,000,000.

V dropped 2 bases and J dropped 6 bases, with 12 bases sitting between them. CDR3 length: 13 amino acids. CDR1 and CDR2 (germline): SQVTM, ANQGSEA. Study-level points and caveats: For Type 1 diabetes patients, all four CD4+ subsets carried TCRB CDR3s that were moderately but significantly shorter.

As concerns this clone: Antigen specificity is unknown.

The authors reverse transcribed all of the isolated RNA, so sequencing captured expressed TCRB transcripts. This table comes from immunoSEQ multiplex PCR, and its TCRdb copy is limited to in-frame clones, with some not included. The table has approximately 60,000 clones, under 60% seen once; the top ten hold 2% to 3%. The clonotype comes from a woman aged 40 to 50 with type 1 diabetes. Material: Tregs from blood. The chain recombines TRBV29-1 with TRBJ2-3; possible D gene TRBD2, 6 bases. CDR3 sequence: CSVERASGDTQYF. Written as DNA, the CDR3 is TGCAGCGTTGAAAGGGCGAGCGGGGATACGCAGTATTTT.